The T cell receptor beta chain under discussion was sequenced for a study of T cells in Graves' hyperthyroidism and ophthalmopathy. Exclusion of a patient resulted from uncontrolled infection, other autoimmune disease, pregnancy or lactation. The length of the CDR3 is 14 residues. Trimming took off 0 bases at V and 2 bases at J, with 11 bases between the two ends. Per germline, CDR1 DFQATT and CDR2 SNEGSKA (reference sequence). This clonotype was seen only a few times. What it binds is not known. Regions amplified from RNA transcripts were the TCR beta CDR3 regions. Carried out on the TCR CDR3, a first-round RT-PCR used the HTBI primer set. TCRdb fed the multiplex PCR reads into MiXCR, producing one record per CDR3 protein. The profile shows about 560,000 distinct CDR3 sequences, 16% of them singletons. Study-wide results and limits: Ophthalmopathy cases were set apart from stable hyperthyroidism by a 13 V-J model.

The sequence derives from a woman aged 18-29 years with Graves' hyperthyroidism. The genes are TRBV20-1 and TRBJ2-7, with a possible D match to TRBD2 (6 bases). What was sequenced was blood. CDR3 nucleotide sequence: TGCAGTGCTAGAGAGGTGACTAGAACCTACGAGCAGTACTTC. Translated, it gives CSAREVTRTYEQYF.